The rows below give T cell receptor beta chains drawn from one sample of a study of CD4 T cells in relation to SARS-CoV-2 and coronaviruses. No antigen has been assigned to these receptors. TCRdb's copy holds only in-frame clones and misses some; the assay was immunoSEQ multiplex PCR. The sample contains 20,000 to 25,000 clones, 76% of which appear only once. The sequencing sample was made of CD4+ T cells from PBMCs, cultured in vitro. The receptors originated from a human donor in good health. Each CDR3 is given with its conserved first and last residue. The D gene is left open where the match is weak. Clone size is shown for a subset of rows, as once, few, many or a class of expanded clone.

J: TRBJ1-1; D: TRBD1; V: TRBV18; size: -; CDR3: CASSPRVTGGGNTEAFF; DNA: TGTGCCAGCTCACCACGTGTGACAGGGGGGGGGAACACTGAAGCTTTCTTT
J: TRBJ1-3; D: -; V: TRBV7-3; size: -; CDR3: CASSLTPLDTIYF; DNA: TGTGCCAGCAGCTTAACCCCCCTGGACACCATATATTTT
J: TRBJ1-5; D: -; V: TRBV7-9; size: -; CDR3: CASSLAGAGVQPQHF; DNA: TGTGCCAGCAGCTTAGCTGGGGCAGGGGTGCAGCCCCAGCATTTT
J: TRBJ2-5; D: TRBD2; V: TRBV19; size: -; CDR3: CASSRTSGEETQYF; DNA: TGTGCCAGTAGCCGAACTAGCGGGGAAGAGACCCAGTACTTC
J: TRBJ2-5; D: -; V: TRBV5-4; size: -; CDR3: CASSPGRQETQYF; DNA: TGTGCCAGCAGCCCGGGACGGCAAGAGACCCAGTACTTC
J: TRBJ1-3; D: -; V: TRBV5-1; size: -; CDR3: CASSRTSDGSGNTIYF; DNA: TGCGCCAGCAGCCGCACCTCGGACGGCTCTGGAAACACCATATATTTT
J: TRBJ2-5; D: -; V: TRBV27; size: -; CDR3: CASSLSWGQETQYF; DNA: TGTGCCAGCAGTTTATCCTGGGGGCAAGAGACCCAGTACTTC
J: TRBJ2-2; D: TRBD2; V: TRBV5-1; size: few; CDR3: CASSGLAEITGELFF; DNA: TGCGCCAGCAGCGGGCTAGCGGAGATCACCGGGGAGCTGTTTTTT
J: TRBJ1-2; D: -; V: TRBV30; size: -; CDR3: CAWMFYYGYTF; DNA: TGTGCCTGGATGTTCTACTATGGCTACACCTTC
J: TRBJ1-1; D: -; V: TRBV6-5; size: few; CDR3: CASSTLRDVGTEAFF; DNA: TGTGCCAGCAGCACACTCAGGGACGTGGGCACTGAAGCTTTCTTT
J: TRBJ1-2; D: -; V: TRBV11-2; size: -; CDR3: CASSLERGRFYGYTF; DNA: TGTGCCAGCAGCTTAGAAAGGGGCCGGTTCTATGGCTACACCTTC
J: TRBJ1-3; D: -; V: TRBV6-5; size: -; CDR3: CASSYLGSGNTIYF; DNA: TGTGCCAGCAGTTACTTGGGTTCGGGAAACACCATATATTTT
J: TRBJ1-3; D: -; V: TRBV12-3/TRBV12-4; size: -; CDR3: CASRGVSGNTIYF; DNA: TGTGCCAGCAGGGGGGTCTCTGGAAACACCATATATTTT
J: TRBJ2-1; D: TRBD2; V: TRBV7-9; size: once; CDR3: CASSLISGGNNEQFF; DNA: TGTGCCAGCAGCTTAATTAGCGGGGGTAACAATGAGCAGTTCTTC
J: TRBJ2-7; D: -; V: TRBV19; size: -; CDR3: CASSVGYEQYF; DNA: TGTGCCAGTAGTGTCGGGTACGAGCAGTACTTC
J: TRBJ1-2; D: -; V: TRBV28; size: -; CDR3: CASLGTYGYTF; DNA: TGTGCCAGCTTGGGGACTTATGGCTACACCTTC
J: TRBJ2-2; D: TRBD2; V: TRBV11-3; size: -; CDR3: CASSFSGGDTNTGELFF; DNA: TGTGCCAGCAGCTTTAGCGGGGGCGATACTAACACCGGGGAGCTGTTTTTT
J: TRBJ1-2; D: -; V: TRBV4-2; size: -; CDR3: CASSQDSSRGVGGGYTF; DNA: TGTGCCAGCAGCCAAGATTCCTCTCGAGGCGTAGGGGGGGGCTACACCTTC
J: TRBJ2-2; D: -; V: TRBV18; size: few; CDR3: CASSPGGSHGELFF; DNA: TGTGCCAGCTCACCTGGAGGGTCGCACGGGGAGCTGTTTTTT
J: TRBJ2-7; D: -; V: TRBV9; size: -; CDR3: CASSVDGHPNEQYF; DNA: TGTGCCAGCAGCGTAGACGGGCACCCTAACGAGCAGTACTTC
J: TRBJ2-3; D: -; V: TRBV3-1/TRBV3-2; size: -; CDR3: CASSQDQRGEQYF; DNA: TGTGCCAGCAGCCAGGACCAGAGGGGCGAGCAGTATTTT
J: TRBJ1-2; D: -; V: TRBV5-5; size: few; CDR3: CASSLVQGGNYGYTF; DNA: TGTGCCAGCAGCTTGGTTCAGGGCGGCAACTATGGCTACACCTTC
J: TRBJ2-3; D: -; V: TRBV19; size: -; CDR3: CASSRTRSDTQYF; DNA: TGTGCCAGTAGTCGTACGAGATCAGATACGCAGTATTTT
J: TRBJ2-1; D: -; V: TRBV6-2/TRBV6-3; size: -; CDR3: CASSGPGAFTEQFF; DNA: TGTGCCAGCAGCGGTCCGGGCGCTTTTACTGAGCAGTTCTTC
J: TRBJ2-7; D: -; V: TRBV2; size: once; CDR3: CASSDGTRGNEQYF; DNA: TGTGCCAGCAGTGACGGGACGCGGGGCAACGAGCAGTACTTC
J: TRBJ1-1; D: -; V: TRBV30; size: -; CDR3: CAWSVRGDTEAFF; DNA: TGTGCCTGGAGTGTACGCGGGGACACTGAAGCTTTCTTT
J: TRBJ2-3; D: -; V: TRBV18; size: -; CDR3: CASSPRAISTDTQYF; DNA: TGTGCCAGCTCACCCCGGGCCATTAGCACAGATACGCAGTATTTT
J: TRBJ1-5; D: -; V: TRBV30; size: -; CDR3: CAWGREVNQPQHF; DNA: TGTGCCTGGGGCCGGGAGGTCAATCAGCCCCAGCATTTT
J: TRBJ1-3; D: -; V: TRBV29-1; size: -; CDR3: CSVALGGETYF; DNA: TGCAGCGTTGCCCTCGGCGGGGAGACATATTTT
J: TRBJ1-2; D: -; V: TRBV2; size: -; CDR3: CASSAFRGYTF; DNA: TGTGCCAGCAGTGCCTTTAGGGGCTACACCTTC
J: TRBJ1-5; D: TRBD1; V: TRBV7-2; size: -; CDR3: CASSQRTGGNQPQHF; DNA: TGTGCCAGCAGTCAACGGACAGGGGGGAATCAGCCCCAGCATTTT
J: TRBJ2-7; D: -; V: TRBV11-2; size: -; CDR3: CASSLNYEQYF; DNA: TGTGCCAGCAGCTTAAACTACGAGCAGTACTTC
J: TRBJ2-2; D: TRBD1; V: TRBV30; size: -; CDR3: CAWTQGVGELFF; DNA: TGTGCCTGGACCCAGGGGGTCGGGGAGCTGTTTTTT
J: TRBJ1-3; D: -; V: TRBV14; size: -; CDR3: CASSQEMRSSGNTIYF; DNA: TGTGCCAGCAGCCAAGAAATGCGCAGCTCTGGAAACACCATATATTTT
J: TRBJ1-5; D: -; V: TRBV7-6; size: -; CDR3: CASSLGQVNQPQHF; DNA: TGTGCCAGCAGCTTAGGACAGGTCAATCAGCCCCAGCATTTT
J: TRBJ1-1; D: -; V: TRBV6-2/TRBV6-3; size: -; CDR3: CASSSQLRAFF; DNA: TGTGCCAGCAGTTCACAGCTAAGGGCTTTCTTT
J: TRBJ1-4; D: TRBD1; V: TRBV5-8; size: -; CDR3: CASSSGTGSQGKEKLFF; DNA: TGTGCCAGCAGCTCGGGGACAGGGAGTCAGGGGAAGGAAAAACTGTTTTTT
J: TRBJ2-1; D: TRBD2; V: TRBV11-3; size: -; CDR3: CASSEGRRLAVYNEQFF; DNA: TGTGCCAGCAGCGAAGGACGGCGACTAGCGGTCTACAATGAGCAGTTCTTC
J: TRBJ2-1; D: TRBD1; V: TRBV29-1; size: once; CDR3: CSAGAGGNGEQFF; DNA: TGCAGCGCCGGGGCAGGGGGAAACGGCGAGCAGTTCTTC
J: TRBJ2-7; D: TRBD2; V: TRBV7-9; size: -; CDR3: CASSPIAGRSPEQYF; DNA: TGTGCCAGCAGCCCTATAGCGGGCCGATCTCCCGAGCAGTACTTC
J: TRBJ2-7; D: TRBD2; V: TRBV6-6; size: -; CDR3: CASTRMASGRAIPREQYF; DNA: TGTGCCAGCACTCGAATGGCTAGCGGGAGGGCAATCCCTCGCGAGCAGTACTTC
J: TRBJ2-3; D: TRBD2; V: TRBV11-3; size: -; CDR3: CASSLGVGGRGTDTQYF; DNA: TGTGCCAGCAGCTTAGGGGTTGGCGGGAGAGGTACAGATACGCAGTATTTT
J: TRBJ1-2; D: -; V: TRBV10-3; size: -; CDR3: CAISASGNQNNGYTF; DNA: TGTGCCATCAGCGCCTCCGGGAACCAGAATAATGGCTACACCTTC
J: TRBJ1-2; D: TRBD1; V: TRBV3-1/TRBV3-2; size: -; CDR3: CASSPTGDYGYTF; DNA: TGTGCCAGCAGCCCTACAGGGGACTATGGCTACACCTTC
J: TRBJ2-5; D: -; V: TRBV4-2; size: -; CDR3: CASSQDPGRTPGETQYF; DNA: TGTGCCAGCAGCCAAGATCCGGGGAGGACCCCCGGAGAGACCCAGTACTTC
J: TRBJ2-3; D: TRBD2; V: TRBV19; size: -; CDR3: CASRPNPGLAGVGDTQYF; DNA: TGTGCCAGTAGACCGAATCCGGGACTAGCGGGAGTTGGGGATACGCAGTATTTT
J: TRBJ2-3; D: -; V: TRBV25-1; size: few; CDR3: CASSVTGTDTQYF; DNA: TGTGCCAGCAGTGTAACAGGGACAGATACGCAGTATTTT
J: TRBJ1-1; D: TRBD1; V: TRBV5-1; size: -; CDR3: CASSFTGEAHTEAFF; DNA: TGCGCCAGCAGCTTTACAGGGGAAGCCCACACTGAAGCTTTCTTT
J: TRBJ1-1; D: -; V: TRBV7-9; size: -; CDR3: CASSLRGTEAFF; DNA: TGTGCCAGCAGCTTAAGGGGGACTGAAGCTTTCTTT
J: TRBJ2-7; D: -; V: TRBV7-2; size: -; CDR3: CASSTGGLVREQYF; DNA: TGTGCCAGCAGCACGGGGGGCTTGGTCCGCGAGCAGTACTTC
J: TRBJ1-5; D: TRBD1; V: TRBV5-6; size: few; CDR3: CASSAQGEVGNQPQHF; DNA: TGTGCCAGCAGCGCACAGGGGGAAGTTGGTAATCAGCCCCAGCATTTT
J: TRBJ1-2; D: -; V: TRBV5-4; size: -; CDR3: CASSSGAYGYTF; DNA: TGTGCCAGCAGCTCCGGGGCCTATGGCTACACCTTC
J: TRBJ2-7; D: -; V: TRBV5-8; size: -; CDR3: CASSLDYVYEQYF; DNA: TGTGCCAGCAGCTTGGATTATGTTTACGAGCAGTACTTC
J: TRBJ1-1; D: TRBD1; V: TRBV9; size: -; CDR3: CASSVADRGYTEAFF; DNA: TGTGCCAGCAGCGTAGCGGACAGGGGGTATACTGAAGCTTTCTTT
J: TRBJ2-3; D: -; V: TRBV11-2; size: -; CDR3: CASSLAGTSTDTQYF; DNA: TGTGCCAGCAGCTTAGCAGGGACCTCAACAGATACGCAGTATTTT
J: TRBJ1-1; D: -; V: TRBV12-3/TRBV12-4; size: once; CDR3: CASSWGERIEAFF; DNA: TGTGCCAGCAGTTGGGGGGAAAGGATTGAAGCTTTCTTT
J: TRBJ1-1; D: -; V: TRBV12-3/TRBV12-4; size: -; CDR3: CASRINRDTEAFF; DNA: TGTGCCAGCAGAATTAACAGGGACACTGAAGCTTTCTTT
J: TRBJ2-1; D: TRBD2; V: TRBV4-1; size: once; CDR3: CASRERGGNFSEQFF; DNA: TGCGCCAGCAGGGAGCGGGGGGGCAATTTTTCTGAGCAGTTCTTC
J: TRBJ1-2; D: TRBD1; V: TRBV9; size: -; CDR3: CASSVGMGTASYGYTF; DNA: TGTGCCAGCAGCGTAGGAATGGGGACAGCCTCCTATGGCTACACCTTC
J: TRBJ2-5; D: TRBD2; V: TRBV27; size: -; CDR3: CASSFGGRGETQYF; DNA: TGTGCCAGCAGTTTTGGCGGGAGGGGGGAGACCCAGTACTTC